Listed below are T cell receptor beta chains from one sample, sequenced in a study of blood T cell repertoires in COVID-19. The data were produced by immunoSEQ multiplex PCR, yet TCRdb's version contains in-frame clones alone and is incomplete. The sample lists about 240,000 clones, around four fifths occurring once. Sequenced input: peripheral blood. Receptors originate from a woman in her sixties with active or convalescent COVID-19. CDR3s include the opening cysteine and the closing phenylalanine or tryptophan.

CDR3 protein: CASSYDSSQGHTF; V gene: TRBV6-5; J gene: TRBJ1-2
CDR3 protein: CACAGQLNSGNTIYF; V gene: TRBV30; J gene: TRBJ1-3
CDR3 protein: CASSPRASGPISKETQYF; V gene: TRBV3-1/TRBV3-2; J gene: TRBJ2-5
CDR3 protein: CASGAQGMNTEAFF; V gene: TRBV19; J gene: TRBJ1-1
CDR3 protein: CASSLRTGASYEQYF; V gene: TRBV11-3; J gene: TRBJ2-7
CDR3 protein: CASSPRTSGGISSQETQYF; V gene: TRBV18; J gene: TRBJ2-5
CDR3 protein: CAWSPTGSYSPLHF; V gene: TRBV30; J gene: TRBJ1-6
CDR3 protein: CASSPRPTGINEKLFF; V gene: TRBV6-2/TRBV6-3; J gene: TRBJ1-4
CDR3 protein: CASSGTGEWGEAFF; V gene: TRBV11-3; J gene: TRBJ1-1
CDR3 protein: CASSRGSREGVLTGYTF; V gene: TRBV7-8; J gene: TRBJ1-2
CDR3 protein: CASSQYSSGTGGVNSPLHF; V gene: TRBV4-1; J gene: TRBJ1-6
CDR3 protein: CASTQVGGNTEAFF; V gene: TRBV3-1/TRBV3-2; J gene: TRBJ1-1
CDR3 protein: CASSLQQGTEAFF; V gene: TRBV7-3; J gene: TRBJ1-1
CDR3 protein: CASSAAGNTIYF; V gene: TRBV11-2; J gene: TRBJ1-3
CDR3 protein: CASSVQGTMRTEAFF; V gene: TRBV19; J gene: TRBJ1-1
CDR3 protein: CAWSVQAINYGYTF; V gene: TRBV30; J gene: TRBJ1-2
CDR3 protein: CASSLTLFTEAFF; V gene: TRBV19; J gene: TRBJ1-1
CDR3 protein: CASSPQGVGYGYTF; V gene: TRBV2; J gene: TRBJ1-2
CDR3 protein: CASSAQGAPGNTIYF; V gene: TRBV9; J gene: TRBJ1-3
CDR3 protein: CASSLAQGQGYTF; V gene: TRBV5-1; J gene: TRBJ1-2
CDR3 protein: CASSPQGGSYNSPLHF; V gene: TRBV19; J gene: TRBJ1-6
CDR3 protein: CASSLAPGTTHEKLFF; V gene: TRBV7-9; J gene: TRBJ1-4